The 12 T cell receptor beta chains below all came from one sample that was sequenced in a study of PD-1 blockade in mismatch repair-deficient tumors. Only in-frame clones appear in the TCRdb table, and some are missing; sequencing was by immunoSEQ multiplex PCR. This sample carries approximately 40,000 clones, about four fifths of them seen once, and the ten largest clones take about 23%. Sequencing was performed on peripheral blood, taken 4 weeks after starting pembrolizumab. Source of these receptors: an adult with mismatch repair-deficient cancer.

The chain joins TRBV5-1 to TRBJ2-3, with TRBD2 as a possible D gene (6 bases). The CDR3 has 16 residues. Germline CDR1 reads SGHRS; CDR2 reads YFSETQ. Trimming cost V 1 base and J 0 bases, with 12 bases left between them. The CDR3 here is CASSLNSGTSTDTQYF. The CDR3 DNA reads TGCGCCAGCAGCTTGAATAGCGGAACTAGCACAGATACGCAGTATTTT.

This clone appeared a few times. The chain couples TRBV15 to TRBJ1-2; D is perhaps TRBD1 (5 bases). The CDR3 extends over 14 amino acids. Per the germline V gene, CDR1 is LNHNV and CDR2 is YYDKDF (reference sequence). V gave up 3 bases and J gave up 4 bases, with 12 bases separating them. The CDR3 protein is CATSSRDGVYGYTF. CDR3 bases: TGTGCCACCAGCAGCCGGGACGGTGTCTATGGCTACACCTTC. The variable domain in full, completed from reference TRBV15 and TRBJ1-2, reads DAMVIQNPRYQVTQFGKPVTLSCSQTLNHNVMYWYQQKSSQAPKLLFHYYDKDFNNEADTPDNFQSRRPNTSFCFLDIRSPGLGDTAMYLCATSSRDGVYGYTFGSGTRLTVV.

The chain employs TRBV30 and TRBJ2-7, with 12 bases that match TRBD2. Looked up from germline, CDR1 is GTSNPN and CDR2 is SVGIG (reference sequence). This CDR3 is 13 amino acids long. The J segment lost 7 bases and the V segment lost 5 bases, leaving 6 bases of the junction unmatched. CDR3 DNA sequence: TGTGCCTGGGGACTAGCGGGACCTCAGGAGCAGTACTTC. Translated, it gives CAWGLAGPQEQYF. The full variable domain, rest sourced from reference TRBV30 and TRBJ2-7, is SQTIHQWPATLVQPVGSPLSLECTVEGTSNPNLYWYRQAAGRGLQLLFYSVGIGQISSEVPQNLSASRPQDRQFILSSKKLLLSDSGFYLCAWGLAGPQEQYFGPGTRLTVT.

This clone was seen just once. V usage is TRBV6-1 and J usage is TRBJ2-7; 9 positions match TRBD1. The germline V gene has CDR1 MNHNS and CDR2 SASEGT. The CDR3 runs 13 residues. Trimming took 6 bases from V and 6 from J; bases not matched to a gene: 6. In DNA, the CDR3 is TGTGCCAGCAGGGGACAGGGTGGTGGCGAGCAGTACTTC. Its protein product is CASRGQGGGEQYF.

The gene calls are TRBV9 and TRBJ2-7; no clear D. The CDR3 is made up of 13 amino acids. Germline V gene sequence: CDR1 SGDLS, CDR2 YYNGEE. Trimming removed 0 bases from V and 4 bases from J, with 8 bases in between. The CDR3 bases are TGTGCCAGCAGCGTAGACGGAGCTTACGAGCAGTACTTC. Translation: CASSVDGAYEQYF.

J is TRBJ1-5 and V is TRBV2; 8 bases fit TRBD1. The CDR3 is made up of 14 amino acids. J lost 8 bases, V lost 8 bases, and 11 bases had no gene match. Germline CDR1 SNHLY, CDR2 FYNNEI. The CDR3 loop is CASSDRETIKPQHF. The CDR3 nucleotides are TGTGCCAGCTCGGACAGGGAGACCATCAAGCCCCAGCATTTT. Based on the CDR3 plus reference TRBV2 and TRBJ1-5, the full variable domain is EPEVTQTPSHQVTQMGQEVILRCVPISNHLYFYWYRQILGQKVEFLVSFYNNEISEKSEIFDDQFSVERPDGSNFTLKIRSTKLEDSAMYFCASSDRETIKPQHFGDGTRLSIL.

The V and J genes are TRBV7-8 and TRBJ2-1; tentatively, D is TRBD1 (5 bases). This CDR3 comprises 16 residues. Trimming left V 2 bases short and J 4 bases short, with 15 bases between. Germline CDR1 SGHVS, CDR2 FQNEAQ. The CDR3 DNA is TGTGCCAGCAGCTTATATGCGACAGCTTATTACAATGAGCAGTTCTTC. Encoded protein: CASSLYATAYYNEQFF.

V is TRBV7-8 and J is TRBJ1-1, with a tentative D call TRBD1 (5 bases). The CDR3 contains 14 residues. V gave up 7 bases and J gave up 5 bases, with 17 bases separating them. Germline V lookup: CDR1 SGHVS, CDR2 FQNEAQ. CDR3 in amino acids: CASTLNEGKTEAFF. CDR3 nucleotide sequence: TGTGCCAGCACCCTAAATGAGGGGAAGACTGAAGCTTTCTTT.

V and J are TRBV7-2 and TRBJ2-3; a possible D gene is TRBD2 (6 bases). The germline gives CDR1 SGHTA, CDR2 FQGNSA. The CDR3 runs 16 residues. V lost 4 bases to trimming and J lost 1 base, with 15 bases between them. CDR3: CASSSGAEVRTDTQYF. CDR3 coding DNA: TGTGCCAGCAGCTCGGGAGCGGAGGTTCGCACAGATACGCAGTATTTT.

This clone was seen just once. The chain couples TRBV29-1 to TRBJ2-1; a weak D match, TRBD2 (6 bases). Trimming took 2 bases from V and 8 from J, leaving 16 bases between them. This CDR3 has 14 residues. Germline loops: CDR1 SQVTM, CDR2 ANQGSEA. CDR3 loop: CSVETTSRSDEQFF. The CDR3 DNA reads as TGCAGCGTTGAAACCACTAGCCGGAGTGATGAGCAGTTCTTC.

J is TRBJ1-5 and V is TRBV6-1, with TRBD1 identical over 7 bases. Trimming took 4 bases from V and 6 from J; bases not matched to a gene: 9. This CDR3 is 15 amino acids long. The V gene's germline CDR1 is MNHNS and CDR2 SASEGT. The CDR3 DNA is TGTGCCAGCAGTGTTACCGCAGGGGGAAGTCAGCCCCAGCATTTT. This gives the protein CASSVTAGGSQPQHF.

The chain links TRBV5-1 to TRBJ2-7, with a weak D call TRBD1 (5 bases). CDR1 and CDR2 (germline): SGHRS, YFSETQ. The CDR3 has 13 residues. The V end lost 2 bases, the J end lost 5 bases, and 11 bases lay between the germline ends. CDR3 amino acids: CASSFWQGDEQYF. The CDR3 DNA follows: TGCGCCAGCAGCTTCTGGCAGGGCGACGAGCAGTACTTC.